This T cell receptor beta chain was captured by sequencing in a study of OX40 agonist ivuxolimab in advanced cancers. Clones were sequenced by immunoSEQ multiplex PCR, and TCRdb holds only the in-frame ones, with some missing. The sample consists of about 58,000 clones, 86% of them appearing once. Per the germline V gene, CDR1 is SGHVS and CDR2 is FQNEAQ. This CDR3 comprises 13 residues. V shed 10 bases and J shed 3 bases, with 13 bases lying between them. The rearrangement joins TRBV7-8 to TRBJ1-5, with TRBD1 as a possible D gene (6 bases). The specimen comprised CD4+ or CD8+ T cells sorted from blood, sampled in a trial of the OX40 agonist ivuxolimab. The receptor comes from an adult with an advanced solid tumor such as melanoma, head and neck, liver or kidney cancer. The DNA of the CDR3 is TGTGCCACCCGCGGGGGGCCCAATCAGCCCCAGCATTTT. It codes for CATRGGPNQPQHF.